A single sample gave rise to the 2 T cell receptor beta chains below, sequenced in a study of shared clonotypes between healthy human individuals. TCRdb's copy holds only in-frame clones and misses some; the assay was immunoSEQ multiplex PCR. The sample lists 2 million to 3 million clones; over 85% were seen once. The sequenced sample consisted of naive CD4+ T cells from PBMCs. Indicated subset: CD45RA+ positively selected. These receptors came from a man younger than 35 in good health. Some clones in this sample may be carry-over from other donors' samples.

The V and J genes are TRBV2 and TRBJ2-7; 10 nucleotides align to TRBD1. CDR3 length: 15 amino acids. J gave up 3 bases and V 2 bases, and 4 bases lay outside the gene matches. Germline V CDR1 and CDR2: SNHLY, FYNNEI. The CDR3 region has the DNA TGTGCCAGCAGTGAACCGGACAGGGGGTACTACGAGCAGTACTTC. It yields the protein CASSEPDRGYYEQYF.

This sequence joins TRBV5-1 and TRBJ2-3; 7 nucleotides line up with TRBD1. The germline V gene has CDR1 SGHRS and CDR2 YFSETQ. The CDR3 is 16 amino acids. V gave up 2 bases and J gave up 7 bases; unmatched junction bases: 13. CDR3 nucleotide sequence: TGCGCCAGCAGCTTAACAGGGGTATGGAAGGCGTATACGCAGTATTTT. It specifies CASSLTGVWKAYTQYF.